Presented here are 2 T cell receptor beta chains from one specimen sequenced in a study of blood T cell repertoires in COVID-19. TCRdb's copy holds only in-frame clones and misses some; the assay was immunoSEQ multiplex PCR. The data show roughly 300,000 clones, 86% seen once. Sequencing was done on a sample of peripheral blood. The receptors were gathered from a woman between 25 and 40 years old with COVID-19, enrolled during active disease.

This clone has only one observation. This sequence joins TRBV5-1 and TRBJ2-5; 13 nucleotides line up with TRBD2. The length of the CDR3 is 18 residues. CDR1 and CDR2 (germline): SGHRS, YFSETQ. Trimming took 4 bases from V and 2 from J; bases not matched to a gene: 11. CDR3 region: CASSRGGLAGALQETQYF. As DNA, the CDR3 is TGCGCCAGCAGCAGGGGAGGACTAGCGGGGGCCTTACAAGAGACCCAGTACTTC.

The chain employs TRBV28 and TRBJ2-2; 8 nucleotides line up with TRBD1. CDR3 length equals 16 residues. Germline values: CDR1 MDHEN, CDR2 SYDVKM. V was clipped by 8 bases and J by 5 bases; unmatched bases: 13. The CDR3 region has the DNA TGTGCCAGCCACTTAGGACAGGGTCGATTAACCGGGGAGCTGTTTTTT. It codes for CASHLGQGRLTGELFF.